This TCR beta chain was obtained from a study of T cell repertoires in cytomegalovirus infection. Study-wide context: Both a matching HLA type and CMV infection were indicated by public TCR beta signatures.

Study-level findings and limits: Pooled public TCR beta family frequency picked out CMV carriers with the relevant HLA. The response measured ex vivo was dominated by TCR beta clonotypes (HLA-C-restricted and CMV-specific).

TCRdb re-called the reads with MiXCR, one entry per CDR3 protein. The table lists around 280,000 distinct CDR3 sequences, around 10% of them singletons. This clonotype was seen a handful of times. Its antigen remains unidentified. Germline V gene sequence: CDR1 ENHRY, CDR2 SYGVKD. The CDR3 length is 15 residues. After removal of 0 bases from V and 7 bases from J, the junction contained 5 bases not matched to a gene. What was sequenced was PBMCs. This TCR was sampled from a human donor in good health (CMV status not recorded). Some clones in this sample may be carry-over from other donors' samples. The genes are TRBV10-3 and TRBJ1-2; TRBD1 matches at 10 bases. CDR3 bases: TGTGCCATCAGTGAGTCCGACAGGGGGCTGGGTGGCTACACCTTC. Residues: CAISESDRGLGGYTF.